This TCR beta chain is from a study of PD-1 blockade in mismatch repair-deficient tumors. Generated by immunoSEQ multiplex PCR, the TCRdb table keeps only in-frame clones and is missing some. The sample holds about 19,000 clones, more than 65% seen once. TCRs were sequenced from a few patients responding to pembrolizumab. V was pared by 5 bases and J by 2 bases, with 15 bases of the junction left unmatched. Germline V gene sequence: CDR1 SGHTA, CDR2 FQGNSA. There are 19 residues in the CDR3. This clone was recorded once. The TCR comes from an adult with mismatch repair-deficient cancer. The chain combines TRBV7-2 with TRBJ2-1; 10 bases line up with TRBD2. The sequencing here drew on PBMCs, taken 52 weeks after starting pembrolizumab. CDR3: CASSPRQGSGRGPYNEQFF. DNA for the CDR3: TGTGCCAGCAGCCCCAGACAAGGGAGCGGGAGGGGGCCCTACAATGAGCAGTTCTTC.